The entry below gives a single T cell receptor beta chain sequence along with its context. Its cognate antigen has yet to be identified. Base qualities were left out, and no much larger clone turns up one base away. Library prep was done by 5' RACE. Data came from an Illumina HiSeq 2000. A universal primer binding site was introduced by template switching, and a unique molecular identifier was present in the final cDNA, enabling accurate counting of TCR cDNA molecules. Specific primers in the conserved constant-segment region were used to synthesize first-strand cDNA for the TCR alpha and beta chains. Each cDNA library was double barcoded, with a SMART-Mk sample barcode plus Illumina barcodes, to control for contamination. TruSeq adapter sequences and Illumina sample barcodes were added in two successive PCR steps. Sequencing of the TCR alpha and beta cDNA libraries was done on the Illumina HiSeq platform using custom primers. The authors' analysis ran thus. Raw reads were processed with MiGEC to extract unique molecular identifiers, and MiXCR was used to determine CDR3 positions. Recombination models were inferred per individual with the repgenHMM and IGoR tools using an EM algorithm. The analysis of shared clonotypes was done with the tcR package in R, with sharing normalized by the product of cloneset sizes. Out-of-frame nonproductive sequences were analyzed to study raw recombination free of thymic and clonal selection effects. TCRdb trimmed the raw reads at Q25, called clones with MiXCR and kept productive beta chains. Each entry merges the rows of one CDR3 protein and shows their most common DNA and genes. V and J calls and clone size were set by TCRdb, not the authors. The sample data list around 340,000 distinct CDR3 sequences, and approximately 8.7% of these were observed just once. The ten top clones hold roughly 9% of the sample.

The record originates from a study of identical twins listed by TCRdb under 2016. Looking at the study overall: The study deep-sequenced TCR alpha and beta repertoires from monozygotic twins, unrelated adults of various ages and cord blood to test whether fetal clonotypes persist. To rule out contamination, replicate twin experiments were performed at different times with different library preparation protocols.

General study outcomes and caveats: Compared with coincidental sharing between unrelated individuals, an excess of low generation-probability sequences was observed among out-of-frame TCR alpha sequences shared between twins. Recombination models systematically underestimated out-of-frame TCR alpha sharing in monozygotic twins but agreed with sharing between unrelated individuals. Abundant cord blood beta clonotypes carried fewer insertions; young adult naive repertoires showed a weaker similar trend, while memory repertoires showed none. In beta out-of-frame sequences, excess twin sharing was weaker, because having fewer shared sequences lowered the signal-to-noise ratio. Invariant T cells such as MAIT and iNKT could partly confound zero-insertion analyses, although diverse VJ usage argued against such confounding for most clonotypes. Because the same donors could not be followed over many years, the conclusions depended on cross-sectional statistical analysis.

The germline V end is reduced by 3 bases and the J end by 6 bases; junction bases left unmatched: 6. CDR1 and CDR2, looked up from the germline V gene, are MGHDK and SYGVNS. The CDR3 runs 15 amino acids, cysteine and phenylalanine included. CDR3 DNA is the only sequence kept; it has 45 bases, read in frame from the first base. Every donor in the study was a healthy Caucasian. The researchers also sequenced three unrelated adults who were not twins: a male aged 18 to 29, a male aged 50 to 59, and a female aged 50 to 59. Using Miltenyi CD45RO+ enrichment and human naive T-cell isolation kits, memory (CD45RO+) and naive T cells were isolated from PBMC.

This sequence uses TRBV25-1 and TRBJ1-4, with TRBD1 identical over 8 junction bases. The sample was naive T cells sorted from blood. In the paper's terms, the cell subset or site label means: cells isolated with a human naive T-cell isolation kit. The source of this sequence is a woman between 45 and 60 years old in good health. The CDR3 protein sequence reads: CASSEWTGMDEKLFF. The bases are TGTGCCAGCAGTGAGTGGACAGGGATGGATGAAAAACTGTTTTTT.